This TCR beta chain was sequenced for a study of T cell responses to AZD1222 COVID-19 vaccine. Regarding the study as a whole: Across spike, vaccine-associated CD4 TCRs were found, dominant at 160-218 and 743-854. The breadth and depth of Spike-specific TCRs increased once two AZD1222 doses had been given.

Only in-frame clones appear in the TCRdb table, and some are missing; sequencing was by immunoSEQ multiplex PCR. This sample has tens of thousands of clones, with approximately 91% found just once. Pooled together were second doses at about 4 or about 12 weeks. For this clone: Its cognate antigen is unknown.

Germline CDR1 MNHEY, CDR2 SVGAGI. V lost 7 bases to trimming and J lost 1 base; unmatched junction nucleotides: 4. This CDR3 comprises 15 residues. The sequences come from peripheral blood, collected 28 days after the second AZD1222 dose. This receptor was obtained from an adult who received the AZD1222 COVID-19 vaccine. The chain links TRBV6-5 to TRBJ2-2; TRBD2 matches at 9 bases. The CDR3 loop is CASKEREVNTGELFF. The DNA of the CDR3 is TGTGCCAGCAAAGAGCGGGAGGTGAACACCGGGGAGCTGTTTTTT.